This T cell receptor (beta chain) was sequenced for a study of shared clonotypes between healthy human individuals. Overall study results and limits: Rarefaction showed sorted-subset sequencing was incomplete despite large depth.

The investigators split CD4+ cells into a CD45RA+ naive subset and a CD45RA-negative memory subset. Sequencing used immunoSEQ multiplex PCR; TCRdb keeps in-frame clones, though not all of them. The repertoire has some 2.3 million clones, roughly 93% of them found once; the top ten carry about 0.39%. A word on this clone: Its matching antigen is unknown.

CDR1 SGDLS and CDR2 YYNGEE come from the germline V gene. With 4 bases removed from V and 6 bases from J, the gap between germline ends came to 19 bases. The CDR3 is 16 residues long. J is TRBJ2-2 and V is TRBV9; no clear D gene. The sequencing sample was made of naive CD4+ T cells from PBMCs. The sample's subset: CD45RA+ positively selected. The TCR comes from a man between 18 and 35 years old in good health. Some clones in this sample may be carry-over from other donors' samples. The CDR3 DNA is TGTGCCAGCAGCCCTCGAGGAGACACCCTACCCGGGGAGCTGTTTTTT. This codes for CASSPRGDTLPGELFF.